This TCR beta chain comes out of a study of blood T cell repertoires in COVID-19. Study in general: The study drew acute and convalescent COVID-19 samples from the United States, Italy and Spain.

This table comes from immunoSEQ multiplex PCR, and its TCRdb copy is limited to in-frame clones, with some not included. Of roughly 170,000 clones in the sample, 84% were seen once. On this clone itself: Its ends do not fully match the called genes, so a read error is possible.

Sequenced sample: peripheral blood. This receptor was identified in a man aged 35 to 55 who had recovered from COVID-19.

In DNA form, the CDR3 reads TGTGCTAGCAGCTTAGGAGGGGGGGCGGCTAGTACGCAGTATTTT. It specifies CASSLGGGAASTQYF. V is TRBV7-7 and J is TRBJ2-3; D perhaps matches TRBD2 (7 bases). Germline CDR1 and CDR2: SSHAT and FNYEAQ (reference sequence). CDR3 length: 15 residues.